The 23 T cell receptor beta chains below all came from one sample that was sequenced in a study of T cell responses to AZD1222 COVID-19 vaccine. Using immunoSEQ multiplex PCR, the repertoire was profiled, and TCRdb retains in-frame clones only, with some absent. The sample yields roughly 93,000 clones, around 85% seen once. The material was peripheral blood, obtained on day 0 of AZD1222 vaccination. These receptors originate from an adult in good health.

This chain joins TRBV7-2 and TRBJ1-4; D is possibly TRBD1 (6 bases). V gave up 3 bases and J gave up 4 bases, with 9 bases separating them. Germline V gives CDR1 SGHTA, CDR2 FQGNSA. The length of the CDR3 is 14 residues. The CDR3 coding sequence is TGTGCCAGCAGCTTCACAGGGTTTAATGAAAAACTGTTTTTT. Translated: CASSFTGFNEKLFF.

This chain joins TRBV3-1 (or the pseudogene TRBV3-2) and TRBJ1-2; no definite D call. The CDR3 loop spans 13 amino acids. V was clipped by 0 bases and J by 4 bases, with 6 bases between them. CDR1 and CDR2 from the germline V gene are LGHDT and YNNKEL (reference sequence). The CDR3 loop is CASSQETFYGYTF. The CDR3 DNA is TGTGCCAGCAGCCAAGAGACTTTCTATGGCTACACCTTC.

The J gene is TRBJ2-7, the V gene TRBV20-1, with 7 nucleotides matching TRBD1. Trimming at V came to 0 bases and at J to 10 bases, leaving 3 bases not matched to a gene. The CDR3 totals 11 residues. CDR1 is DFQATT, CDR2 SNEGSKA, per germline (reference sequence). The CDR3 coding sequence is TGCAGTGCTAGAGAAGGGACAGATCAGTACTTC. It specifies CSAREGTDQYF.

This clone has a single count. This rearrangement joins TRBV27 to TRBJ2-1; 11 nucleotides agree with TRBD2. The V gene end was trimmed by 3 bases and the J gene end by 3 bases; junction bases not matched to a gene: 1. The CDR3 has 15 amino acids. Germline CDR1 MNHEY, CDR2 SMNVEV (reference sequence). CDR3 loop: CASSFSGRGYNEQFF. The CDR3 coding sequence is TGTGCCAGCAGTTTTAGCGGGAGGGGCTACAATGAGCAGTTCTTC.

This chain uses TRBV11-2 with TRBJ1-6; TRBD1 matches 9 bases. Germline CDR1 reads SGHAT; CDR2 reads FQNNGV. CDR3 length: 15 amino acids. J lost 9 bases, V lost 5 bases, and 8 bases had no gene match. This CDR3 reads CASSPRTGAPSPLHF. The CDR3 nucleotides are TGTGCCAGCAGCCCGAGGACAGGGGCGCCTTCACCCCTCCACTTT.

In this sample, this clone turned up once. This chain uses TRBV6-5 with TRBJ2-3; 12 bases align to TRBD2. CDR1 and CDR2 (germline): MNHEY, SVGAGI. The CDR3 totals 14 residues. The ends lost 7 bases at V and 9 bases at J; junction bases unmatched: 8. As DNA, the CDR3 is TGTGCCAGCACCCCACTAGCGGGGGGCGGGACGCAGTATTTT. Residues: CASTPLAGGGTQYF.

The chain couples TRBV3-1 (or the pseudogene TRBV3-2) to TRBJ1-1; D not resolved. Trimming shortened V by 1 base and J by 3 bases, and 12 bases separated the two germline ends. This CDR3 region has 15 residues. The germline gives CDR1 LGHDT, CDR2 YNNKEL (reference sequence). The CDR3 coding sequence is TGTGCCAGCAGCCAAGCGGCGAGTGTGGACACTGAAGCTTTCTTT. Amino acids: CASSQAASVDTEAFF.

This chain uses TRBV2 with TRBJ2-5; no definite D call. This CDR3 comprises 15 residues. Trimming left V 4 bases short and J 1 base short, with 13 bases between. Germline V gives CDR1 SNHLY, CDR2 FYNNEI. The CDR3 DNA reads as TGTGCCAGCAGTGCGGTCCGTACAGCCCAAGAGACCCAGTACTTC. Amino acid sequence: CASSAVRTAQETQYF.

The rearrangement joins TRBV2 to TRBJ2-1; TRBD1 aligns across 9 bases. The V and J ends lost 6 bases and 8 bases, in that order; junction bases with no gene match: 8. CDR1 SNHLY and CDR2 FYNNEI come from the germline V gene. This CDR3 spans 14 amino acids. This CDR3 is CASSGPGQGYEQFF. CDR3 DNA sequence: TGTGCCAGCAGCGGACCGGGACAGGGTTATGAGCAGTTCTTC. Full variable domain (outside the CDR3, taken from reference TRBV2 and TRBJ2-1): EPEVTQTPSHQVTQMGQEVILRCVPISNHLYFYWYRQILGQKVEFLVSFYNNEISEKSEIFDDQFSVERPDGSNFTLKIRSTKLEDSAMYFCASSGPGQGYEQFFGPGTRLTVL.

V gene TRBV11-1 combines with J gene TRBJ2-3; TRBD2 matches at 11 bases. CDR3 length: 15 amino acids. After removal of 0 bases from V and 8 bases from J, the junction contained 4 bases not matched to a gene. Germline V gene lookup returns CDR1 SGHAT and CDR2 FQDESV (reference sequence). The CDR3: CASSLALAGGGTQYF. The CDR3 coding sequence is TGTGCCAGCAGCTTAGCCCTAGCGGGGGGCGGTACGCAGTATTTT.

The chain couples TRBV3-1 (or the pseudogene TRBV3-2) to TRBJ2-7, with TRBD1 identical over 7 bases. Germline lookup yields CDR1 LGHDT and CDR2 YNNKEL (reference sequence). Germline trimming cut 4 bases from V and 4 bases from J; bases unmatched to any gene: 4. This CDR3 has 13 residues. The CDR3 region has the DNA TGTGCCAGCAGCCGGGTACAGGGGTACGAGCAGTACTTC. Translation gives CASSRVQGYEQYF.

The chain uses TRBV18 and TRBJ2-7; TRBD1 matches 9 bases. This CDR3 has 14 amino acids. Germline CDR1 reads KGHSH; CDR2 reads LQKENI. V lost 6 bases and J lost 0; bases outside the gene matches: 3. CDR3 nucleotides: TGTGCCAGCTCGGGGACAGGGAGCTCCTACGAGCAGTACTTC. It yields the protein CASSGTGSSYEQYF.

The V and J genes are TRBV4-1 and TRBJ1-2, with no clear D. This CDR3 has 16 residues. The germline V gene encodes CDR1 MGHRA and CDR2 YSYEKL. The ends were cut back, 0 bases at V and 6 bases at J, with 17 bases in the middle. The CDR3 nucleotides are TGCGCCAGCAGCCAAGATTTTGACCTCCTAGGCGATGGCTACACCTTC. This sequence encodes CASSQDFDLLGDGYTF.

The chain is built from TRBV7-9 and TRBJ2-7, with 8 bases fitting TRBD1. This CDR3 has 14 residues. Per the germline V gene, CDR1 is SEHNR and CDR2 is FQNEAQ (reference sequence). V dropped 3 bases and J dropped 6; count of bases not matched to a gene: 7. The CDR3 sequence is CASSFGQGAGEQYF. The CDR3 nucleotides are TGTGCCAGCAGCTTTGGGCAGGGGGCTGGCGAGCAGTACTTC. Full variable domain (rest looked up from reference TRBV7-9 and TRBJ2-7): DTGVSQNPRHKITKRGQNVTFRCDPISEHNRLYWYRQTLGQGPEFLTYFQNEAQLEKSRLLSDRFSAERPKGSFSTLEIQRTEQGDSAMYLCASSFGQGAGEQYFGPGTRLTVT.

The chain uses TRBV29-1 and TRBJ1-6; 7 nucleotides agree with TRBD1. V dropped 7 bases and J dropped 5; count of bases not matched to a gene: 5. Germline V gene sequence: CDR1 SQVTM, CDR2 ANQGSEA. The CDR3 runs 13 residues. The CDR3 DNA reads as TGCAGCGCCGGGGACAGTAATAATTCACCCCTCCACTTT. Protein: CSAGDSNNSPLHF.

The V and J genes are TRBV2 and TRBJ2-2; D remains unclear. V lost 8 bases and J lost 0, with 16 bases in between. This CDR3 is 16 amino acids long. Germline lookup yields CDR1 SNHLY and CDR2 FYNNEI. This CDR3 reads CASPRNSHANTGELFF. CDR3 sequence (DNA): TGTGCCAGCCCCCGGAACTCCCACGCGAACACCGGGGAGCTGTTTTTT.

V and J are TRBV10-3 and TRBJ2-1; TRBD1 might be the D (6 bases). CDR3 length equals 15 residues. Per the germline V gene, CDR1 is ENHRY and CDR2 is SYGVKD. The germline V and J ends were trimmed by 4 bases and 1 base, with 11 bases remaining between them. CDR3: CAISARGESYNEQFF. In DNA, the CDR3 is TGTGCCATCAGTGCCAGGGGCGAATCCTACAATGAGCAGTTCTTC.

V and J are TRBV12-2 and TRBJ1-1; the listed D gene, TRBD1, was not tested against the DNA. TRBV12-2 is a documented pseudogene. This CDR3 region has 14 residues. The CDR3 reads CASRLRGRQGEAFF. CDR3 nucleotide sequence: TGTGCAAGTCGCTTAAGGGGACGACAGGGGGAAGCTTTCTTT.

This clone was seen once. This chain links TRBV11-2 with TRBJ1-6, with D unclear. The CDR3 loop spans 13 amino acids. The germline gives CDR1 SGHAT, CDR2 FQNNGV. V was shortened by 3 bases and J by 13 bases, with 13 bases between the two germline ends. Written as DNA, the CDR3 is TGTGCCAGCAGCTTCCGGGCCGGCGACCCCCTCCACTTT. Translating it yields CASSFRAGDPLHF.

The CDR3 loop is CASSPSGQGTSEAFF. The CDR3 nucleotides are TGTGCCAGCAGCCCGTCCGGACAGGGTACCTCTGAAGCTTTCTTT. The chain carries TRBV3-1 (or the pseudogene TRBV3-2) and TRBJ1-1; TRBD1 matches at 8 bases. The germline gives CDR1 LGHDT, CDR2 YNNKEL (reference sequence). V was pared by 4 bases and J by 6 bases, with 10 bases of the junction left unmatched. The CDR3 spans 15 residues.

The V call is TRBV2, the J call TRBJ1-4; D is perhaps TRBD1 (5 bases). V was trimmed by 11 bases and J by 0 bases, leaving 7 bases between them. This CDR3 has 12 residues. Germline V CDR1 and CDR2: SNHLY, FYNNEI. The CDR3 bases are TGTGCCTGGGGGGCAACTAATGAAAAACTGTTTTTT. Its protein is CAWGATNEKLFF.

V gene TRBV12-3 or TRBV12-4 combines with J gene TRBJ2-2; 7 bases agree with TRBD2. This CDR3 spans 13 amino acids. V shed 6 bases, J shed 7 bases, and the junction held 5 bases outside the gene matches. Written as DNA, the CDR3 is TGTGCCAGCAGCGGACTAGTAGGCGGGGAGCTGTTTTTT. It codes for CASSGLVGGELFF.

The CDR3 region has the DNA TGTGCCTGGAGTGCCCAGGGTGCCGGGGAGCTGTTTTTT. Translated: CAWSAQGAGELFF. V gene TRBV30 combines with J gene TRBJ2-2; TRBD1 might be the D (5 bases). CDR1 GTSNPN and CDR2 SVGIG come from the germline V gene (reference sequence). The length of the CDR3 is 13 residues. Trimming left V 1 base short and J 6 bases short, with 9 bases between.